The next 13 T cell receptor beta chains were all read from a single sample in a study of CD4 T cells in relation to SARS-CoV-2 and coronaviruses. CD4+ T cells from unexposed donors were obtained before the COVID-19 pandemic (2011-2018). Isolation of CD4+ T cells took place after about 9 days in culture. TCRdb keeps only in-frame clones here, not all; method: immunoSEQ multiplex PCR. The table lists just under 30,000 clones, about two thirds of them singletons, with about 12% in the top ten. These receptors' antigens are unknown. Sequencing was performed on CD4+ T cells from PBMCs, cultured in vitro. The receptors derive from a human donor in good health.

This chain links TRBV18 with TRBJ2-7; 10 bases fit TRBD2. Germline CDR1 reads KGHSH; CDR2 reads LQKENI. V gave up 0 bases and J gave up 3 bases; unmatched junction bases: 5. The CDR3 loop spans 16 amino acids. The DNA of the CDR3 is TGTGCCAGCTCACCACCTAGCGGGGGGATCAACTACGAGCAGTACTTC. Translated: CASSPPSGGINYEQYF.

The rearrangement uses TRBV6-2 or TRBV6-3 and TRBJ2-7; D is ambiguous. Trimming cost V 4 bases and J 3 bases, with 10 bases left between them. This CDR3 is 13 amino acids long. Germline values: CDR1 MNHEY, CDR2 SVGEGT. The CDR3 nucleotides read TGTGCCAGCAGTTTCCGTACTATCTACGAGCAGTACTTC. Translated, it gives CASSFRTIYEQYF.

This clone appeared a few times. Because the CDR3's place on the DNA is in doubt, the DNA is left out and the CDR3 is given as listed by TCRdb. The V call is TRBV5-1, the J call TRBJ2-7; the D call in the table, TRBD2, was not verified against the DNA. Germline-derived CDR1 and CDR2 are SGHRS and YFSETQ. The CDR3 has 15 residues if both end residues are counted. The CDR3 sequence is CASSFGSGTTYEQYF.

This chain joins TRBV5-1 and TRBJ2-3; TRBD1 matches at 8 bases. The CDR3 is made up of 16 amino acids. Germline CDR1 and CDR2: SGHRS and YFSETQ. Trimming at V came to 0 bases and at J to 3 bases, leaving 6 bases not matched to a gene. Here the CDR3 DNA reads TGCGCCAGCAGCTTGGGAACAGGGGGTCCTACAGATACGCAGTATTTT. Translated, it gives CASSLGTGGPTDTQYF.

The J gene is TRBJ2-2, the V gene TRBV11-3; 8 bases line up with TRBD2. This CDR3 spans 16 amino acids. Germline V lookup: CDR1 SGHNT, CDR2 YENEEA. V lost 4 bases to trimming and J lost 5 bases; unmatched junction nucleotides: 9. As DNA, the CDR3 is TGTGCCAGCAGCTCCCCCGGGGGGGGCCGAACCGGGGAGCTGTTTTTT. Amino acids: CASSSPGGGRTGELFF. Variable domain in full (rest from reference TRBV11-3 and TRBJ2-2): EAGVVQSPRYKIIEKKQPVAFWCNPISGHNTLYWYLQNLGQGPELLIRYENEEAVDDSQLPKDRFSAERLKGVDSTLKIQPAELGDSAVYLCASSSPGGGRTGELFFGEGSRLTVL.

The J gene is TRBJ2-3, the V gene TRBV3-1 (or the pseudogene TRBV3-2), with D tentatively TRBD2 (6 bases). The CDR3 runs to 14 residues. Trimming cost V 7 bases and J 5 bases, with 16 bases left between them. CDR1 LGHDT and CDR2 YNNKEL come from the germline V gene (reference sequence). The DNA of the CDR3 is TGTGCCAGCACACTTCTAGCGAAGGGAGATACGCAGTATTTT. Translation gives CASTLLAKGDTQYF.

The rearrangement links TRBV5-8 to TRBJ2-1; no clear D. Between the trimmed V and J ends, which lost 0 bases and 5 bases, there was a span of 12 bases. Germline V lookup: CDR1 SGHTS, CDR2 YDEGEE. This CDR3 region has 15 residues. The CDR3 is CASSLVYHRDNEQFF. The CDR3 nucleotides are TGTGCCAGCAGCTTGGTCTATCACAGAGACAATGAGCAGTTCTTC.

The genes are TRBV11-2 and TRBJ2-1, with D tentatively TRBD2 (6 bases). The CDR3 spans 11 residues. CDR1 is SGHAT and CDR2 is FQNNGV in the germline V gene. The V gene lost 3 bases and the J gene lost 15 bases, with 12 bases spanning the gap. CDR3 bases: TGTGCCAGCAGCTTGATGGACTACCGGTTCTTC. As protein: CASSLMDYRFF.

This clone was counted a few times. Written as DNA, the CDR3 is TGTGCCAGCAGGGCCTTGGGATTAAATTCACCCCTCCACTTT. Its protein product is CASRALGLNSPLHF. The chain combines TRBV6-5 with TRBJ1-6; D ambiguous. This CDR3 is built from 14 residues. Germline V lookup: CDR1 MNHEY, CDR2 SVGAGI. The V gene lost 6 bases and the J gene lost 7 bases, with 13 bases spanning the gap.

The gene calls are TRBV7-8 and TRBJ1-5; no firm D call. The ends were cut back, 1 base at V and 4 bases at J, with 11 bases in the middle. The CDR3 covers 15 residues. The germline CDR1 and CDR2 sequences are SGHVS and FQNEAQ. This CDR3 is CASSLVGSGNQPQHF. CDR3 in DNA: TGTGCCAGCAGCTTAGTGGGGAGTGGGAATCAGCCCCAGCATTTT.

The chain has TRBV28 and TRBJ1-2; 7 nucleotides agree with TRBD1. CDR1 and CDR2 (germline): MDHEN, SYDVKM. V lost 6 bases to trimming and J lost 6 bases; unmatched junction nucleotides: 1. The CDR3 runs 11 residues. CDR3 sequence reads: CASSTGDGYTF. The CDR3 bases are TGTGCCAGCAGCACAGGGGATGGCTACACCTTC.

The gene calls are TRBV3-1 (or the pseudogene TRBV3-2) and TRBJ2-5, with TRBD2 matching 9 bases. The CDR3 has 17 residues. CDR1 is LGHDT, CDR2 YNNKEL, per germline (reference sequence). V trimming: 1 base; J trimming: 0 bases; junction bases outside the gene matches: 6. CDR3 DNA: TGTGCCAGCAGCCAAGGTACCATAGCGGGGGACCAAGAGACCCAGTACTTC. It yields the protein CASSQGTIAGDQETQYF.

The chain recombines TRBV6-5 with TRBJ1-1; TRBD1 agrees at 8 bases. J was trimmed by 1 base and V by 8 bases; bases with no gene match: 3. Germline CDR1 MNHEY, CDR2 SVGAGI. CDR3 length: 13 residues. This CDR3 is CASGQGPNTEAFF. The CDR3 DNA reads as TGTGCCAGCGGACAGGGACCGAACACTGAAGCTTTCTTT.